The T cell receptor beta chain described here comes from a study of blood T cell repertoires in COVID-19. Across the study: Samples representing acute and convalescent COVID-19 were sourced from the United States, Italy and Spain. From T cells, B-cell-depleted T cells, or PBMCs came the material, which was cDNA or gDNA.

This clone showed up just a few times. Sequencing used immunoSEQ multiplex PCR; TCRdb keeps in-frame clones, though not all of them. The data show 300,000 to 400,000 clones, with 85% to 90% seen just once and 7% to 8% held by the top ten. CDR1 and CDR2 (germline): SGHVS, FQNEAQ. V lost 1 base to trimming and J lost 2 bases; unmatched junction nucleotides: 7. CDR3 length: 16 residues. The receptor was isolated from a woman in her seventies with COVID-19, enrolled during active disease. The rearrangement joins TRBV7-8 to TRBJ2-7, with TRBD2 identical over 8 bases. Sequences were obtained from peripheral blood. CDR3 loop: CASSLVRAGGAYEQYF. CDR3 nucleotides: TGTGCCAGCAGCTTAGTAAGGGCGGGGGGCGCCTACGAGCAGTACTTC.